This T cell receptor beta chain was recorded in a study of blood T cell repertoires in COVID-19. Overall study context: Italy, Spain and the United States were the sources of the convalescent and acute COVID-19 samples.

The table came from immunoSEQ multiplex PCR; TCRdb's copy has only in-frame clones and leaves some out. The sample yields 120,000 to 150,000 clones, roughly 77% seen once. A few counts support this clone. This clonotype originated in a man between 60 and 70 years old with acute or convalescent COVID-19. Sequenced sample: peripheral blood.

In DNA form, the CDR3 reads TGTGCCATCAGGCGTGGACAGAACACTGAAGCTTTCTTT. Its protein product is CAIRRGQNTEAFF. The gene calls are TRBV10-3 and TRBJ1-1, with a possible D match to TRBD1 (5 bases). The CDR3 covers 13 residues. The germline V gene has CDR1 ENHRY and CDR2 SYGVKD. The V gene lost 6 bases and the J gene lost 1 base, with 9 bases spanning the gap.